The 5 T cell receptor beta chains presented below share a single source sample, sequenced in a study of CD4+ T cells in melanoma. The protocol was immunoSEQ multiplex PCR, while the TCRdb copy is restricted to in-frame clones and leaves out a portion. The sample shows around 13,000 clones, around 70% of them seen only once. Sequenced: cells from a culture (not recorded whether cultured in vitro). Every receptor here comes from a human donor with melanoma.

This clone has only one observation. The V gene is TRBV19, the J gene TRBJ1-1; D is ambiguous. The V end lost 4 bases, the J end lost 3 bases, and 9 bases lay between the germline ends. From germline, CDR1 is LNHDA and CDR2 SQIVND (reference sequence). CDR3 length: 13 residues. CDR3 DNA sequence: TGTGCCAGTAGTACCGGTGTGGACACTGAAGCTTTCTTT. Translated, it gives CASSTGVDTEAFF.

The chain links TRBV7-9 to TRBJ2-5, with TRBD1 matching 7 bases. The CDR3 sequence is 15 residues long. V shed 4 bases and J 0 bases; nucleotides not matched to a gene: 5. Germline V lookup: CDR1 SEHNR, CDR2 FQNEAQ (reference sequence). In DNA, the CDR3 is TGTGCCAGCAGCTCGGGACAGACGTACCAAGAGACCCAGTACTTC. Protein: CASSSGQTYQETQYF.

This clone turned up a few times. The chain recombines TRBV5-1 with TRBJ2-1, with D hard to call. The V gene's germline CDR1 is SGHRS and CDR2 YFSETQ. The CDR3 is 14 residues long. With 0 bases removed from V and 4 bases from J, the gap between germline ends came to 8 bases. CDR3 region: CASSLAADYNEQFF. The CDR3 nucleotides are TGCGCCAGCAGCTTGGCTGCTGATTACAATGAGCAGTTCTTC.

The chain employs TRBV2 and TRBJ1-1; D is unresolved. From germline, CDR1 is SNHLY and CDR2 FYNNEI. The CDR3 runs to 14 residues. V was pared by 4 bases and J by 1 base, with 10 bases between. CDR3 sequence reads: CASSGTGANTEAFF. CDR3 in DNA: TGTGCCAGCAGTGGGACCGGCGCGAACACTGAAGCTTTCTTT.

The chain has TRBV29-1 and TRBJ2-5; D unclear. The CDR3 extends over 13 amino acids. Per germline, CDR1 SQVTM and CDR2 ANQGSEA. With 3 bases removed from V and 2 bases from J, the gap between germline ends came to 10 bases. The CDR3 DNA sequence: TGCAGCGTTGACGTTTACGGACAAGAGACCCAGTACTTC. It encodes CSVDVYGQETQYF.